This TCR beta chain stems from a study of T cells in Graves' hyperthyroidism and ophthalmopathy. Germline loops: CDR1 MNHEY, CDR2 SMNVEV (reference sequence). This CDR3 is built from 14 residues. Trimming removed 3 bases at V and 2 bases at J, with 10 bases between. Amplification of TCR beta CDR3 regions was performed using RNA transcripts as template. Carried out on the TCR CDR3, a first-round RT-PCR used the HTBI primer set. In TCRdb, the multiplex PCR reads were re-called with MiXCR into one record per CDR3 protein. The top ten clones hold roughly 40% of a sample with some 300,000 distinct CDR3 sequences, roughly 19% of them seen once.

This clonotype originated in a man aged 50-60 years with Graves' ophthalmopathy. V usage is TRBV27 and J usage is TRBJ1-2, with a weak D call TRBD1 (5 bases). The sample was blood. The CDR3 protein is CASSFAGQNYGYTF. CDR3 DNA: TGTGCCAGCAGTTTCGCAGGGCAAAACTATGGCTACACCTTC.